A single T cell receptor (beta chain) is shown here with its context. The antigen is undetermined. This sample is part of a study of cytomegalovirus exposure and HLA in healthy donors. Overall study findings and caveats: 164 TCR beta chains were listed as cytomegalovirus-associated.

There are 14 residues in the CDR3. CDR1 is SGDLS and CDR2 is YYNGEE in the germline V gene. V trimming: 3 bases; J trimming: 5 bases; junction bases outside the gene matches: 6. Produced via immunoSEQ multiplex PCR; TCRdb's table is partial and in-frame only. The sample holds some 140,000 clones, about 83% seen once. The source material was PBMCs. The receptor was derived from a woman under 40 in good health and CMV-seronegative. The rearrangement joins TRBV9 to TRBJ1-1; TRBD1 aligns across 8 bases. The DNA for the CDR3 is TGTGCCAGCAGCGGCAGGGGGCGAGGGACTGAAGCTTTCTTT. Its protein product is CASSGRGRGTEAFF.